This TCR beta chain emerged from a study of chemoradiotherapy in HPV16-positive cancers (dated by TCRdb to between 2021 and 2023). At the level of the whole study: Candidate HPV-specific T-cell clones and common TCR motifs were defined through functional T-cell assays on cells from a couple of HPV16-positive patients. Whether T-cell immunity against the HPV oncoproteins E6 and E7 changes during chemoradiotherapy and whether survival is affected by this immunity were examined in the study. The candidate HPV-specific TCRs and motifs were subsequently tracked in TCR repertoires obtained from some 80 patients with HPV-related cancers.

Trimming removed 3 bases from V and 11 bases from J; the gene matches leave 2 bases unexplained. The germline V gene (reference sequence) supplies CDR1 LNHNV and CDR2 YYDKDF. Including the terminal cysteine and phenylalanine, the CDR3 comprises 12 residues. Here the CDR3 DNA is all that survives: 36 bases in frame from base 1. Note on this clone: Its specific antigen is unknown. Base qualities are missing; no much larger clone stands one base away.

Libraries were prepared through the immunoSEQ multiplex PCR assay. Here the immuneACCESS table is served through TCRdb, limited to in-frame sequences with V and J called. Missing clones are a known gap in these copies; in checked studies unresolved V genes cover under half, and the rest lacks a known reason. This sample is represented by under 85,000 clones; roughly 86% of them were singletons. In total, the top ten clones hold roughly 4.2% of the sample. Overall results and qualifications from the work: The functional definition of HPV-specific T cells was derived from only a couple of HPV16-positive patients, and the survival association was reported for HPV16-positive patients. Expansion of candidate HPV-specific clones and E7-related TCR motifs was observed in the tumor microenvironment during treatment, whereas no such expansion was observed for non-HPV-specific T cells. In HPV16-positive patients, expansion of HPV-responsive T cells during chemoradiotherapy was associated with improved recurrence-free survival.

Repertoires were sampled multiple times during chemoradiotherapy, which allowed clonal expansion in the tumor microenvironment to be followed. Specimen: blood, collected from a patient who underwent chemoradiotherapy. The chain employs TRBV15 and TRBJ2-7; 12 nucleotides in the junction match TRBD2. The sequence was collected from a human donor with HPV-associated anogenital cancer. In nucleotide form, the sequence is TGTGCCACCAGCAGGCCTAGCGGGAGGGAGTACTTC. Translation gives CATSRPSGREYF.